These 9 T cell receptor beta chains were all obtained from the same sample, sequenced in a study of OX40 agonist ivuxolimab in advanced cancers. The table came from immunoSEQ multiplex PCR; TCRdb's copy has only in-frame clones and leaves some out. Of more than 55,000 clones detected, approximately 91% appear once; the ten largest clones hold about 5%. The source material was CD4+ or CD8+ T cells sorted from blood, sampled in a trial of the OX40 agonist ivuxolimab. The source of these receptors is an adult with an advanced solid tumor such as melanoma, head and neck, liver or kidney cancer.

This chain connects TRBV25-1 to TRBJ1-6; D is unclear. CDR1 and CDR2 (germline): MGHDK, SYGVNS. Trimming removed 4 bases from V and 7 bases from J, with 8 bases in between. The CDR3 extends over 13 amino acids. CDR3 residues: CASSGRTNSPLHF. CDR3 sequence (DNA): TGTGCCAGCAGTGGCCGAACCAATTCACCCCTCCACTTT.

The rearrangement links TRBV7-3 to TRBJ2-3; 10 nucleotides line up with TRBD2. Trimming cost V 2 bases and J 5 bases; bases outside gene matches: 1. The CDR3 has 14 residues. Per the germline V gene, CDR1 is SGHTA and CDR2 is FQGTGA. The CDR3 reads CASSLLAGEDTQYF. The CDR3 coding sequence is TGTGCCAGCAGCTTACTAGCGGGAGAAGATACGCAGTATTTT.

Comments on this clone: Within the sample, other DNA sequences also encode this same CDR3. The chain links TRBV2 to TRBJ2-1; D remains ambiguous. This CDR3 region has 14 residues. Germline values: CDR1 SNHLY, CDR2 FYNNEI. Deletions cut 2 bases from V and 7 bases from J, with 12 bases between. As DNA, the CDR3 is TGTGCCAGCAGTGAATTGGCCCTTGGTAATGAGCAGTTCTTC. This codes for CASSELALGNEQFF.

The rearrangement uses TRBV5-5 and TRBJ1-5, with D perhaps TRBD1 (6 bases). CDR3 length: 16 amino acids. The germline V gene encodes CDR1 SGHKS and CDR2 YYEKEE (reference sequence). The germline V and J ends were trimmed by 2 bases and 6 bases, with 18 bases remaining between them. The CDR3 spells CASSFSEGVGSQPQHF. CDR3 nucleotides: TGTGCCAGCAGCTTTTCTGAGGGGGTGGGTAGTCAGCCCCAGCATTTT.

This sequence joins TRBV28 and TRBJ1-4; D remains ambiguous. This CDR3 spans 16 amino acids. CDR1 is MDHEN and CDR2 is SYDVKM in the germline V gene. V lost 3 bases to trimming and J lost 4 bases, with 15 bases between them. The CDR3 protein is CASSFKNSKNNEKLFF. DNA for the CDR3: TGTGCCAGCAGTTTCAAAAATTCTAAAAATAATGAAAAACTGTTTTTT.

A single count supports this clone. The rearrangement uses TRBV9 and TRBJ2-7, with D perhaps matching TRBD1 (7 bases). The germline V gene encodes CDR1 SGDLS and CDR2 YYNGEE. Trimming took 3 bases from V and 4 from J, leaving 20 bases between them. The CDR3 covers 16 residues. For the CDR3, the DNA is TGTGCCAGCAGCGAGACAACAGGGGCGCGGGATTACGAGCAGTACTTC. Residues: CASSETTGARDYEQYF.

The rearrangement uses TRBV11-2 and TRBJ2-3; 15 bases match TRBD2. The CDR3 has 17 amino acids. V shed 5 bases and J 6 bases; nucleotides not matched to a gene: 9. The germline V gene has CDR1 SGHAT and CDR2 FQNNGV. The CDR3 DNA is TGTGCCAGCAGCCCGGGACTAGCGGGGGGCCCCAGGGATACGCAGTATTTT. Amino acid sequence: CASSPGLAGGPRDTQYF.

This chain connects TRBV11-2 to TRBJ1-1, with a weak D call TRBD1 (6 bases). Germline-derived CDR1 and CDR2 are SGHAT and FQNNGV. The V gene lost 3 bases and the J gene lost 11 bases, with 16 bases spanning the gap. The CDR3 totals 13 residues. The CDR3: CASSFRPEQGAFF. The CDR3 nucleotides read TGTGCCAGCAGCTTTAGGCCTGAGCAGGGGGCTTTCTTT.

The chain links TRBV19 to TRBJ2-2; 13 nucleotides align to TRBD2. This CDR3 contains 17 residues. The J segment lost 4 bases and the V segment lost 5 bases, leaving 7 bases of the junction unmatched. Germline V gene data show CDR1 as LNHDA and CDR2 as SQIVND (reference sequence). CDR3 region: CASSRRTSGSGTGELFF. CDR3 nucleotides: TGTGCCAGTAGTCGAAGGACTAGCGGGAGTGGCACCGGGGAGCTGTTTTTT.